Listed here are 23 T cell receptor beta chains from one sample, sequenced in a study of technical replicates of blood from a handful of donors. Only in-frame clones appear in the TCRdb table, and some are missing; sequencing was by immunoSEQ multiplex PCR. The table lists fewer than 95,000 clones, around 94% of them singletons. The specimen was T cells isolated from PBMCs. The receptors come from a human donor in good health.

The CDR3 reads CASSLGGSNSYNEQFF. The CDR3 region has the DNA TGTGCCAGCAGCTTAGGAGGGTCGAACTCCTACAATGAGCAGTTCTTC. This chain joins TRBV11-2 and TRBJ2-1, with D tentatively TRBD2 (5 bases). Germline V lookup: CDR1 SGHAT, CDR2 FQNNGV. Trimming took off 1 base at V and 0 bases at J, with 10 bases between the two ends. The CDR3 is made up of 16 amino acids.

The V and J genes are TRBV4-2 and TRBJ2-2; 7 bases fit TRBD1. Trimming cost V 0 bases and J 9 bases; bases outside gene matches: 16. From germline, CDR1 is LGHNA and CDR2 YNFKEQ. The length of the CDR3 is 18 residues. This chain's CDR3 is CASSQDSTGTGWKRELFF. Here the CDR3 DNA reads TGTGCCAGCAGCCAAGACTCGACAGGGACGGGGTGGAAGAGGGAGCTGTTTTTT.

This chain joins TRBV11-3 and TRBJ2-3; 8 bases agree with TRBD1. Looked up from germline, CDR1 is SGHNT and CDR2 is YENEEA. The CDR3 consists of 15 residues. Trimming removed 3 bases from V and 4 bases from J; junction bases left unmatched: 6. The CDR3: CASSFGQGGPDTQYF. The CDR3 DNA reads TGTGCCAGCAGCTTTGGACAGGGAGGACCAGATACGCAGTATTTT.

The chain uses TRBV21-1 and TRBJ1-3. TRBV21-1 is recorded as a pseudogene. The CDR3 runs 16 residues. CDR3 protein: CASIDYWAGSGNTIYF. The DNA for the CDR3 is TGTGCCAGCATAGATTACTGGGCGGGCTCTGGAAACACCATATATTTT.

This chain joins TRBV30 and TRBJ1-5; TRBD1 matches at 8 bases. The CDR3 spans 14 residues. The germline gives CDR1 GTSNPN, CDR2 SVGIG (reference sequence). V trimming: 0 bases; J trimming: 3 bases; junction bases outside the gene matches: 1. For the CDR3, the DNA is TGTGCCTGGAGTGTGGGACAGGTCAATCAGCCCCAGCATTTT. This encodes CAWSVGQVNQPQHF.

The chain links TRBV7-3 to TRBJ2-2; a possible D gene is TRBD1 (6 bases). CDR1 SGHTA and CDR2 FQGTGA come from the germline V gene. This CDR3 spans 17 amino acids. V lost 6 bases and J 1 base, leaving 18 bases between the germline ends. CDR3 amino acids: CASSYGGRAGNTGELFF. Written as DNA, the CDR3 is TGTGCCAGCAGTTATGGGGGCCGGGCAGGGAACACCGGGGAGCTGTTTTTT.

The chain uses TRBV5-4 and TRBJ2-2, with D perhaps TRBD2 (5 bases). Looked up from germline, CDR1 is SGHNT and CDR2 is YYREEE (reference sequence). Trimming pared 4 bases from V and 0 bases from J, leaving 13 bases between. The CDR3 runs 16 residues. In DNA form, the CDR3 reads TGTGCCAGCAGCAGCCGCGGAGGAGCGAACACCGGGGAGCTGTTTTTT. Translation: CASSSRGGANTGELFF.

The chain is built from TRBV25-1 and TRBJ2-3; D is possibly TRBD1 (5 bases). Trimming stripped 7 bases from V and 0 bases from J, with 5 bases between. The CDR3 loop spans 12 amino acids. Germline V gene lookup returns CDR1 MGHDK and CDR2 SYGVNS. DNA for the CDR3: TGTGCCAGCACAGGGAGCACAGATACGCAGTATTTT. Amino acids: CASTGSTDTQYF.

This CDR3 is CASRLTGERYGYTF. Here the CDR3 DNA reads TGTGCCAGTAGACTAACAGGGGAACGATATGGCTACACCTTC. This chain uses TRBV19 with TRBJ1-2; 7 nucleotides align to TRBD1. Germline V gene data show CDR1 as LNHDA and CDR2 as SQIVND (reference sequence). The CDR3 runs to 14 residues. Unmatched junction bases numbered 9, after V lost 6 bases and J lost 5 bases. Full variable domain (remainder filled in from reference TRBV19 and TRBJ1-2): DGGITQSPKYLFRKEGQNVTLSCEQNLNHDAMYWYRQDPGQGLRLIYYSQIVNDFQKGDIAEGYSVSREKKESFPLTVTSAQKNPTAFYLCASRLTGERYGYTFGSGTRLTVV.

The chain links TRBV4-1 to TRBJ2-3; D gene ambiguous. CDR1 and CDR2 (germline): MGHRA, YSYEKL. V was pared by 1 base and J by 2 bases, with 13 bases between. This CDR3 is built from 16 residues. The CDR3 reads CASSQVASRATDTQYF. The CDR3 DNA follows: TGCGCCAGCAGCCAAGTGGCTAGTCGAGCCACAGATACGCAGTATTTT.

J is TRBJ2-1 and V is TRBV6-5; TRBD1 matches at 10 bases. V was clipped by 5 bases and J by 5 bases; unmatched bases: 6. Germline-derived CDR1 and CDR2 are MNHEY and SVGAGI. This CDR3 has 15 residues. The CDR3 region has the DNA TGTGCCAGCAGTCCCGGGACAGGGGTACACAATGAGCAGTTCTTC. Its translation: CASSPGTGVHNEQFF.

The CDR3 here is CASSIAPAYEQYF. CDR3 DNA: TGTGCCAGTAGTATAGCCCCGGCCTACGAGCAGTACTTC. J is TRBJ2-7 and V is TRBV19; no clear D gene. V shed 1 base and J shed 2 bases, with 6 bases lying between them. This CDR3 spans 13 amino acids. Germline values: CDR1 LNHDA, CDR2 SQIVND (reference sequence).

The chain recombines TRBV4-1 with TRBJ1-2, with a weak D call TRBD1 (6 bases). The V gene lost 0 bases and the J gene lost 1 base, with 15 bases spanning the gap. CDR3 length equals 17 residues. The germline V gene has CDR1 MGHRA and CDR2 YSYEKL. CDR3 sequence: CASSQERDRSYNYGYTF. For the CDR3, the DNA is TGCGCCAGCAGCCAAGAACGCGACAGGAGCTATAACTATGGCTACACCTTC.

The chain uses TRBV14 and TRBJ2-4, with D possibly being TRBD2 (5 bases). Trimming cost V 0 bases and J 2 bases, with 17 bases left between them. Germline values: CDR1 SGHDN, CDR2 FVKESK. CDR3 length equals 18 residues. The DNA for the CDR3 is TGTGCCAGCAGCCAAGAAGTGGATCGAGGGAAACCCAAAAACATTCAGTACTTC. The encoded protein is CASSQEVDRGKPKNIQYF.

The rearrangement links TRBV9 to TRBJ1-1, with TRBD1 as a possible D gene (6 bases). CDR1 and CDR2 (germline): SGDLS, YYNGEE. The CDR3 spans 15 residues. Trimming left V 6 bases short and J 1 base short, with 16 bases between. CDR3 sequence: CASTQGQLPNTEAFF. The CDR3 nucleotides are TGTGCCAGCACCCAAGGACAGTTACCGAACACTGAAGCTTTCTTT.

The chain employs TRBV28 and TRBJ2-7; D unresolved. This CDR3 has 14 residues. Per the germline V gene, CDR1 is MDHEN and CDR2 is SYDVKM. With 6 bases removed from V and 3 bases from J, the gap between germline ends came to 15 bases. Written as DNA, the CDR3 is TGTGCCAGCAGCCCCCTGGTGAGACTCTACGAGCAGTACTTC. Translating gives CASSPLVRLYEQYF.

V is TRBV18 and J is TRBJ1-4, with 8 bases matching TRBD1. With 6 bases clipped from V and 2 bases from J, the junction kept 5 bases outside the gene matches. Germline loops: CDR1 KGHSH, CDR2 LQKENI. This CDR3 comprises 15 residues. The chain's CDR3 is CASSPRTGTNEKLFF. The CDR3 DNA follows: TGTGCCAGCTCGCCCCGGACAGGGACTAATGAAAAACTGTTTTTT.

In its sample, this clone was seen once. The rearrangement joins TRBV7-2 to TRBJ2-1; 11 bases are shared with TRBD2. After removal of 5 bases from V and 6 bases from J, the junction contained 6 bases not matched to a gene. The length of the CDR3 is 15 residues. Germline CDR1 reads SGHTA; CDR2 reads FQGNSA. The CDR3 DNA sequence: TGTGCCAGCAGCCCACTAGCGGGAGTGACCAATGAGCAGTTCTTC. Translated: CASSPLAGVTNEQFF. The full variable domain, with the rest looked up from reference TRBV7-2 and TRBJ2-1, is GAGVSQSPSNKVTEKGKDVELRCDPISGHTALYWYRQSLGQGLEFLIYFQGNSAPDKSGLPSDRFSAERTGGSVSTLTIQRTQQEDSAVYLCASSPLAGVTNEQFFGPGTRLTVL.

The V call is TRBV11-3, the J call TRBJ2-3; 8 bases map to TRBD1. V shed 6 bases, J shed 9 bases, and the junction held 17 bases outside the gene matches. Looked up from germline, CDR1 is SGHNT and CDR2 is YENEEA. The CDR3 has 16 residues. CDR3 DNA: TGTGCCAGCAGGCGTACCGGGACAGGACCACAGGAGACGCAGTATTTT. Translation: CASRRTGTGPQETQYF.

CDR3 nucleotide sequence: TGTGCCAGCAGGGCGGCTCAGGGGATGAAGGATGGCTACACCTTC. This sequence encodes CASRAAQGMKDGYTF. This rearrangement joins TRBV9 to TRBJ1-2; D might be TRBD1 (6 bases). The CDR3 covers 15 residues. Trimming left V 5 bases short and J 6 bases short, with 20 bases between. In germline, CDR1 is SGDLS, CDR2 YYNGEE.

This sequence joins TRBV5-5 and TRBJ1-2; D unclear. The CDR3 covers 15 residues. Trimming took off 0 bases at V and 5 bases at J, with 14 bases between the two ends. Germline CDR1 is SGHKS and CDR2 is YYEKEE (reference sequence). The CDR3 reads CASSLAGQTIYGYTF. Written as DNA, the CDR3 is TGTGCCAGCAGCTTGGCGGGTCAGACCATATATGGCTACACCTTC. Combining the CDR3 with reference TRBV5-5 and TRBJ1-2 gives the whole variable domain DAGVTQSPTHLIKTRGQQVTLRCSPISGHKSVSWYQQVLGQGPQFIFQYYEKEERGRGNFPDRFSARQFPNYSSELNVNALLLGDSALYLCASSLAGQTIYGYTFGSGTRLTVV.

V usage is TRBV18 and J usage is TRBJ2-1, with a weak D call TRBD1 (5 bases). The ends were cut back, 6 bases at V and 3 bases at J, with 18 bases in the middle. The CDR3 loop spans 16 amino acids. Germline lookup yields CDR1 KGHSH and CDR2 LQKENI. CDR3 region: CASSYRDGANYNEQFF. CDR3 DNA sequence: TGTGCCAGCTCGTACCGTGATGGGGCGAACTACAATGAGCAGTTCTTC.

The V gene is TRBV27, the J gene TRBJ2-3; 9 bases are shared with TRBD2. This CDR3 has 14 amino acids. The V gene end was trimmed by 5 bases and the J gene end by 4 bases; junction bases not matched to a gene: 4. The germline CDR1 and CDR2 sequences are MNHEY and SMNVEV (reference sequence). Here the CDR3 reads CASSRVAGADTQYF. The CDR3 bases are TGTGCCAGCAGTAGGGTAGCGGGGGCAGATACGCAGTATTTT.